This T cell receptor (beta chain) comes out of a study of blood T cell repertoires in COVID-19. About the research overall: The origin of the acute and convalescent COVID-19 samples was the United States, Italy and Spain.

The CDR3 is 16 amino acids. Germline CDR1 SGHVS, CDR2 FQNEAQ. Losses at the gene ends were 1 base for V and 0 bases for J; bases not matched to a gene: 5. In the 2 weeks before study entry, exposed participants met a COVID-19 case, which was PCR-confirmed or clinician-diagnosed. The protocol was immunoSEQ multiplex PCR, while the TCRdb copy is restricted to in-frame clones and leaves out a portion. The sample carries 200,000 to 250,000 clones, about 83% recorded once. The receptor comes from a middle-aged woman who had been exposed to COVID-19. The sequenced material came from PBMCs or T cells enriched from blood (not recorded which). The genes are TRBV7-8 and TRBJ1-1, with 7 bases matching TRBD1. The CDR3 bases are TGTGCCAGCAGCTTAGAGGGGGCAGGGATGAACACTGAAGCTTTCTTT. The encoded protein is CASSLEGAGMNTEAFF.